The 8 T cell receptor beta chains in this list originate from one sample, sequenced in a study of Graves' ophthalmopathy and Graves' hyperthyroidism. Using RNA transcripts, the TCR beta CDR3 regions were amplified. After a first-round RT-PCR with HTBI primers, a second-round multiplex PCR was run. A single record per CDR3 protein comes from TCRdb applying MiXCR to the multiplex PCR reads. Of some 750,000 distinct CDR3 sequences in the sample, roughly 40% were seen once. The sequenced sample consisted of peripheral blood. These receptors were collected from an adult man with Graves' ophthalmopathy.

This clonotype was recorded once. The V gene is TRBV15, the J gene TRBJ1-5; perhaps TRBD1 as D (5 bases). The CDR3 extends over 15 amino acids. V was clipped by 4 bases and J by 4 bases, with 14 bases between them. Germline CDR1 reads LNHNV; CDR2 reads YYDKDF (reference sequence). CDR3 loop: CATSTLSGGNQPQHF. CDR3 nucleotides: TGTGCCACCAGCACGCTGTCGGGGGGTAATCAGCCCCAGCATTTT. The full variable domain, in which reference TRBV15 and TRBJ1-5 provide the parts outside the CDR3, is DAMVIQNPRYQVTQFGKPVTLSCSQTLNHNVMYWYQQKSSQAPKLLFHYYDKDFNNEADTPDNFQSRRPNTSFCFLDIRSPGLGDTAMYLCATSTLSGGNQPQHFGDGTRLSIL.

Only a few counts were recorded for this clonotype. This rearrangement joins TRBV25-1 to TRBJ2-2; 9 bases match TRBD1. Germline V gives CDR1 MGHDK, CDR2 SYGVNS. Trimming took 5 bases from V and 6 from J; bases not matched to a gene: 4. This CDR3 is built from 14 residues. The DNA of the CDR3 is TGTGCCAGCAGTCCGGACAGGGGCTCCGGGGAGCTGTTTTTT. Its translation: CASSPDRGSGELFF.

A word on this clonotype: Without the conserved terminal phenylalanine or tryptophan, this CDR3 likely stems from a read error. This sequence joins TRBV2 and TRBJ2-7; 7 bases line up with TRBD2. Trimming at V came to 8 bases and at J to 2 bases, leaving 6 bases not matched to a gene. This CDR3 contains 13 residues. Germline CDR1 and CDR2: SNHLY and FYNNEI. The CDR3 region has the DNA TGTGCCAGCTCACCCGCGGGGGCCTACGAGCAGTACTTG. The encoded protein is CASSPAGAYEQYL.

As concerns this clonotype: A much larger clone lies one base from this, so it may be a read error. The chain uses TRBV10-3 and TRBJ1-5; D gene ambiguous. Germline V gene sequence: CDR1 ENHRY, CDR2 SYGVKD. The CDR3 extends over 15 amino acids. CDR3 sequence (DNA): TGTGCCATCAGTGATTTGGGGAATAGCAATCAGTCCCAGCATTTT. Amino acid sequence: CAISDLGNSNQSQHF.

This clonotype was seen a handful of times. V is TRBV7-2 and J is TRBJ2-7; the D is unclear. This CDR3 is 14 amino acids long. The germline gives CDR1 SGHTA, CDR2 FQGNSA. Trimming shortened V by 6 bases and J by 0 bases, and 12 bases separated the two germline ends. The CDR3 protein is CASSETEYSYEQYF. As DNA, the CDR3 is TGTGCCAGCAGTGAGACTGAGTACTCCTACGAGCAGTACTTC.

This clonotype has only a few counts. J is TRBJ1-5 and V is TRBV3-1; D is uncertain. V lost 5 bases and J 2 bases, leaving 10 bases between the germline ends. Per germline, CDR1 LGHDT and CDR2 YNNKEL (reference sequence). The CDR3 extends over 14 amino acids. The DNA of the CDR3 is TGTGCCAGCAGCGGCTCCGGGGGCAATCAGCCCCAGCATTTT. This gives the protein CASSGSGGNQPQHF.

The gene calls are TRBV7-9 and TRBJ1-1; 8 nucleotides agree with TRBD1. Trimming took 1 base from V and 1 from J; bases not matched to a gene: 5. The CDR3 length is 16 residues. The V gene's germline CDR1 is SEHNR and CDR2 FQNEAQ (reference sequence). CDR3 region: CASSLVVGTGNTEAFF. CDR3 DNA sequence: TGTGCCAGCAGCTTAGTGGTCGGGACAGGGAACACTGAAGCTTTCTTT.

This clonotype was seen ten or more times. V usage is TRBV10-3 and J usage is TRBJ1-4; 9 positions agree with TRBD1. The V and J ends lost 2 bases and 5 bases, in that order; junction bases with no gene match: 3. The CDR3 covers 15 residues. In germline, CDR1 is ENHRY, CDR2 SYGVKD. CDR3 bases: TGTGCCATCAGTGAGCCGGGACAGGGAAATGAAAAACTGTTTTTT. Translated: CAISEPGQGNEKLFF.